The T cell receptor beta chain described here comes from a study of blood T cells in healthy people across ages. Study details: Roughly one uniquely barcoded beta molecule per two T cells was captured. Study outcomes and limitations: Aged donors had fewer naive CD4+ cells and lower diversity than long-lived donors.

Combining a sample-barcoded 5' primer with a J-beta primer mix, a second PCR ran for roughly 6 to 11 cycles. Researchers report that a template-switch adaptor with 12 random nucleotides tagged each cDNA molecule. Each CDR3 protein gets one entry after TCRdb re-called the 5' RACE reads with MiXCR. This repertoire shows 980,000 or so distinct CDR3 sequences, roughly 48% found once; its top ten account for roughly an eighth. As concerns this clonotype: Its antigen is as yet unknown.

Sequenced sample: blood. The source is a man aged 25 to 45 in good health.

The CDR3 sequence: CRTSGSTWCKPPQYF. The CDR3, as DNA: TGCAGAACTTCGGGCAGCACATGGTGTAAACCACCCCAGTACTTC. The rearrangement links TRBV20-1 to TRBJ2-7; D gene unclear. This CDR3 has 15 residues. Germline CDR1 and CDR2: DFQATT and SNEGSKA (reference sequence).